This TCR beta chain was sequenced in a study of identical twins (dated by TCRdb to between 2015 and 2016). With respect to the entire study: The study deep-sequenced TCR alpha and beta repertoires from monozygotic twins, unrelated adults of various ages and cord blood to test whether fetal clonotypes persist. To rule out contamination, replicate twin experiments were performed at different times with different library preparation protocols. The full study reports these points: Fewer insertions were carried by abundant cord blood beta clonotypes; a weaker similar trend was observed in young adult naive repertoires, while no such trend was observed in memory repertoires. Recombination models systematically underestimated out-of-frame TCR alpha sharing in monozygotic twins but agreed with sharing between unrelated individuals. Compared with coincidental sharing between unrelated individuals, an excess of low generation-probability sequences was observed among out-of-frame TCR alpha sequences shared between twins. Because the same donors could not be followed over many years, the conclusions relied on cross-sectional statistical analysis. A weaker excess of twin sharing was found in beta out-of-frame sequences because the signal-to-noise ratio was lowered by fewer shared sequences. Invariant T cells such as MAIT and iNKT could partly confound zero-insertion analyses, although diverse VJ usage argued against such confounding for most clonotypes.

Libraries were prepared through 5' RACE. Instrument used: Illumina HiSeq 2000. A universal primer binding site was added through template switching, and the final cDNA carried a unique molecular identifier so that TCR cDNA molecules could be counted accurately. Specific primers in the conserved constant-segment region were used to synthesize first-strand cDNA for the TCR alpha and beta chains. Each cDNA library was double barcoded, with a SMART-Mk sample barcode plus Illumina barcodes, to control for contamination. Two successive PCR steps introduced TruSeq adapter sequences along with Illumina sample barcodes. TCR alpha and beta cDNA libraries were sequenced on the Illumina HiSeq platform with custom primers. The authors processed their data as follows. Unique molecular identifiers were extracted from raw reads with MiGEC, and CDR3 positions were determined with MiXCR. Recombination models were inferred per individual with the repgenHMM and IGoR tools using an EM algorithm. Shared clonotypes were analyzed with the tcR package in R, and sharing was normalized by the product of cloneset sizes. To study raw recombination free of thymic and clonal selection effects, out-of-frame nonproductive sequences were analyzed. TCRdb ran its own pipeline on the public reads, namely fastp trimming at Q25 and MiXCR clone calling, and kept in-frame beta chains. Each CDR3 protein gets just one entry, which takes the most common genes and DNA from the rows behind it. The V and J calls come from TCRdb's annotation, not from the publication. Present in this sample are hundreds of thousands of distinct CDR3 sequences, more than 6.5% of which were seen just once. Roughly 0.97% of the sample rests with the top ten.

Every donor was a healthy Caucasian. Three pairs of female monozygotic twins, all aged roughly 18 to 29 years, were included in the twin cohort. Peripheral blood mononuclear cells were used as the source from which RNA for TCR libraries was isolated. Note on this clonotype: There is no known antigen for this receptor. No much larger clonotype is one base removed from it; base qualities were not supplied.

V drops 4 bases and J drops 5 bases, leaving 20 bases in between. Based on the germline V gene, the CDR1 and CDR2 sequences are MGHRA and YSYEKL. The CDR3 numbers 16 residues from cysteine through phenylalanine. The sequence is cut down to CDR3 DNA, 48 bases in frame from base 1. The sample was also reused in another study, on yellow fever vaccine responses in identical twins. Reported in the second study: The authors reported that the T cell response to vaccination in identical twins appeared partly convergent and partly personalized. Focusing on identical twins, the study followed the T cell clones that responded to the vaccine, and did so with precision.

The rearranged chain carries TRBV4-1 and TRBJ2-5, with TRBD1 perhaps the D gene, on 5 matching bases. The TCR was taken from a woman younger than 30 in good health. The sequencing sample was made of PBMCs. The CDR3 amino acid sequence is: CASSLGQETVLETQYF. In nucleotide form, the sequence is TGCGCCAGCAGCCTGGGGCAGGAGACGGTTTTGGAGACCCAGTACTTC.